The 10 T cell receptor beta chains below were found in one sample sequenced in a study of CD8 T cells in Susac syndrome. The RNA input was roughly 0.45 to 1 ug, and it was reverse transcribed with random hexamers. TCRdb reprocessed the immunoSEQ multiplex PCR reads with MiXCR, giving one entry per CDR3 protein. The sample yields some 170,000 distinct CDR3 sequences, around 94% seen once. Sequencing was performed on CD4+ T cells from PBMCs. These TCRs come from a human donor with Susac syndrome.

The chain links TRBV5-1 to TRBJ2-7; a weak D match, TRBD2 (6 bases). The CDR3 loop spans 14 amino acids. The V gene lost 0 bases and the J gene lost 7 bases, with 14 bases spanning the gap. Germline CDR1 is SGHRS and CDR2 is YFSETQ. The CDR3 sequence is CASSLVTGDGEQYF. The DNA of the CDR3 is TGCGCCAGCAGCTTGGTTACGGGAGACGGGGAGCAGTACTTC. The full variable domain, completed using reference TRBV5-1 and TRBJ2-7, is KAGVTQTPRYLIKTRGQQVTLSCSPISGHRSVSWYQQTPGQGLQFLFEYFSETQRNKGNFPGRFSGRQFSNSRSEMNVSTLELGDSALYLCASSLVTGDGEQYFGPGTRLTVT.

This clonotype is a singleton in its sample. The J gene is TRBJ1-1, the V gene TRBV5-6; 7 bases match TRBD1. Trimming removed 4 bases from V and 4 bases from J; junction bases left unmatched: 10. The V gene's germline CDR1 is SGHDT and CDR2 YYEEEE. The CDR3 runs to 15 residues. The CDR3 region is CASSVLQGRATEAFF. The CDR3 bases are TGTGCCAGCAGCGTATTACAGGGGCGGGCCACTGAAGCTTTCTTT.

The chain combines TRBV5-6 with TRBJ2-4, with unresolved D. Germline CDR1 is SGHDT and CDR2 is YYEEEE. With 4 bases removed from V and 1 base from J, the gap between germline ends came to 12 bases. This CDR3 is 15 amino acids long. The CDR3, as DNA: TGTGCCAGCAGCCCCGGTGGGCCTGCCAAAAACATTCAGTACTTC. Residues: CASSPGGPAKNIQYF.

This chain joins TRBV28 and TRBJ2-1; D gene unclear. Germline V gene data show CDR1 as MDHEN and CDR2 as SYDVKM. The V gene lost 5 bases and the J gene lost 8 bases, with 7 bases spanning the gap. The CDR3 contains 11 residues. CDR3 in DNA: TGTGCCAGCAGTAGTAACGATGAGCAGTTCTTC. This sequence encodes CASSSNDEQFF.

This clonotype was recorded once. V usage is TRBV7-7 and J usage is TRBJ2-1, with 9 bases identical to TRBD2. The germline CDR1 and CDR2 sequences are SSHAT and FNYEAQ (reference sequence). The CDR3 sequence is 15 residues long. Trimming removed 5 bases from V and 5 bases from J; junction bases left unmatched: 7. CDR3 protein: CASSHDPSGDNEQFF. The DNA for the CDR3 is TGTGCCAGCAGCCACGACCCTAGCGGGGACAATGAGCAGTTCTTC.

This clonotype was counted only a few times. This sequence joins TRBV7-8 and TRBJ2-7; 10 bases are a match to TRBD1. The junction had 2 bases not matched to a gene; V was cut back by 1 base and J by 5 bases. This CDR3 spans 14 amino acids. Germline V lookup: CDR1 SGHVS, CDR2 FQNEAQ. Here the CDR3 DNA reads TGTGCCAGCAGCTTAGAAGGACAGGGGGACGAGCAGTACTTC. Translating it yields CASSLEGQGDEQYF.

This clonotype has a handful of counts. The rearrangement links TRBV28 to TRBJ1-1; D remains ambiguous. The V gene lost 3 bases and the J gene lost 4 bases, with 3 bases spanning the gap. Germline loops: CDR1 MDHEN, CDR2 SYDVKM. This CDR3 spans 11 amino acids. The CDR3 DNA reads as TGTGCCAGCAGTTTCGGCACTGAAGCTTTCTTT. It encodes CASSFGTEAFF.

The J gene is TRBJ2-7, the V gene TRBV12-3 or TRBV12-4, with TRBD1 matching 7 bases. With V trimmed by 1 base and J by 5 bases, 5 bases remained unmatched. The CDR3 has 14 residues. The CDR3 DNA follows: TGTGCCAGCAGTTTAGAAGGCAGGGGGAACGAGCAGTACTTC. This codes for CASSLEGRGNEQYF.

This sequence joins TRBV28 and TRBJ1-1; the match to TRBD1 covers 9 bases. There are 14 residues in the CDR3. CDR1 and CDR2 (germline): MDHEN, SYDVKM. J was trimmed by 6 bases and V by 6 bases; bases with no gene match: 8. CDR3 protein: CASRSTGGGSEAFF. The CDR3 nucleotides are TGTGCCAGCAGATCGACAGGGGGAGGCTCTGAAGCTTTCTTT.

The rearrangement uses TRBV20-1 and TRBJ1-2; a possible D gene is TRBD1 (5 bases). In germline, CDR1 is DFQATT, CDR2 SNEGSKA (reference sequence). With 1 base removed from V and 12 bases from J, the gap between germline ends came to 15 bases. This CDR3 spans 12 amino acids. The CDR3 spells CSARGTGERNTF. The CDR3 DNA reads as TGCAGTGCTAGAGGAACAGGAGAAAGGAACACCTTC.